This TCR beta chain was captured in a study of T cells in Graves' hyperthyroidism and ophthalmopathy. For the study at large: Peripheral blood draws took place at initial diagnosis, ahead of any treatment. General study points: Before onset, by a median of about seven months, the model predicted ophthalmopathy.

RNA transcripts were the template for amplifying TCR beta CDR3 regions. First-round RT-PCR targeting the TCR CDR3 was performed with the HTBI primer set. TCRdb reprocessed the multiplex PCR reads via MiXCR and lists one record per CDR3 protein. The sample has around 500,000 distinct CDR3 sequences; around 15% are singletons. CDR1 MNHEY and CDR2 SVGEGT come from the germline V gene. J lost 1 base, V lost 6 bases, and 2 bases had no gene match. The CDR3 consists of 13 residues. With regard to this clonotype: The antigen remains unidentified.

Clinical Activity Scores of at least 3, NOSPECS grades of at least 4 and durations under 3 months characterized ophthalmopathy patients. This TCR was sampled from a woman aged 30 to 39 with Graves' ophthalmopathy. V gene TRBV6-2 or TRBV6-3 combines with J gene TRBJ2-5; 7 nucleotides agree with TRBD2. Sample: blood. The CDR3 DNA follows: TGTGCCAGCAGATCTAGCGGCCAAGAGACCCAGTACTTC. This sequence encodes CASRSSGQETQYF.